Below are 22 T cell receptor beta chains sequenced from a single sample in a study of molecular identifiers for immune sequencing clone quantification. TCRdb re-called the PCR reads with MiXCR, one entry per CDR3 protein. The sample shows some 70,000 distinct CDR3 sequences, 15% to 20% of them seen only once. Sample: naive CD8+ T cells from blood, with Jurkat cell RNA spiked in. Subset defined: FACS-sorted CD8+CD4-CCR7+CD45RA+ naive T cells. These receptors all come from a human donor in good health. Some libraries in this study had Jurkat cell RNA spiked in.

The J gene is TRBJ2-1, the V gene TRBV28; 9 bases match TRBD2. CDR3 length: 15 residues. With 3 bases clipped from V and 7 bases from J, the junction kept 7 bases outside the gene matches. Germline CDR1 and CDR2: MDHEN and SYDVKM. CDR3 sequence reads: CASSFKAGGRNEQFF. The CDR3, as DNA: TGTGCCAGCAGTTTTAAAGCGGGAGGACGGAATGAGCAGTTCTTC.

In the case of this clonotype: Germline is not matched at one junction end, which may reflect a read error. The gene calls are TRBV28 and TRBJ2-2, with D perhaps TRBD1 or TRBD2 (5 bases each). This CDR3 region has 15 residues. Germline assignment: CDR1 MDHEN and CDR2 SYDVKM. The CDR3 reads CASSSNRVGAGEPSF. The CDR3 bases are TGTGCCAGCAGTTCGAACCGGGTCGGGGCCGGGGAGCCGTCTTTT.

V is TRBV27 and J is TRBJ2-7, with 8 positions matching TRBD2. The ends lost 11 bases at V and 3 bases at J; junction bases unmatched: 12. Germline V gene data show CDR1 as MNHEY and CDR2 as SMNVEV (reference sequence). CDR3 length: 14 amino acids. This CDR3 reads CAGRPGLGIYEQYF. The CDR3 nucleotides read TGTGCCGGCCGACCGGGACTAGGTATCTACGAGCAGTACTTC.

This clonotype has at least ten counts. This rearrangement joins TRBV12-3 or TRBV12-4 to TRBJ2-3; D not resolved. Trimming left V 5 bases short and J 2 bases short, with 14 bases between. This CDR3 is 15 amino acids long. CDR3 region: CASSPVGSYTDTQYF. The CDR3 region has the DNA TGTGCCAGCAGTCCCGTGGGCAGTTACACAGATACGCAGTATTTT.

V usage is TRBV7-6 and J usage is TRBJ1-5, with D unclear. Germline lookup yields CDR1 SGHVS and CDR2 FNYEAQ. Trimming stripped 3 bases from V and 6 bases from J, with 12 bases between. The CDR3 covers 14 residues. CDR3 sequence (DNA): TGTGCCAGCAGCTTTAATCAGGATACTCAGCCCCAGCATTTT. This gives the protein CASSFNQDTQPQHF.

Turning to this clonotype: This may arise from a read error, as a much more abundant clone is one base away. The chain carries TRBV6-1 and TRBJ2-7; D might be TRBD1 (6 bases). Germline V gene data show CDR1 as MNHNS and CDR2 as SASEGT. This CDR3 region has 15 residues. In DNA form, the CDR3 reads TGTGCCGGCAGTGCCCTCCGAGGACAGTCCTACGAGCAGTACTTC. Its translation: CAGSALRGQSYEQYF.

This clonotype occurred many times. The chain carries TRBV11-3 and TRBJ2-1; 8 nucleotides align to TRBD2. Per germline, CDR1 SGHNT and CDR2 YENEEA. Losses at the gene ends were 5 bases for V and 6 bases for J; bases not matched to a gene: 6. This CDR3 is built from 14 residues. The CDR3 region is CASSARTSFNEQFF. CDR3 bases: TGTGCCAGCAGCGCTAGGACTAGCTTCAATGAGCAGTTCTTC. The full variable domain, in which reference TRBV11-3 and TRBJ2-1 provide the parts outside the CDR3, is EAGVVQSPRYKIIEKKQPVAFWCNPISGHNTLYWYLQNLGQGPELLIRYENEEAVDDSQLPKDRFSAERLKGVDSTLKIQPAELGDSAVYLCASSARTSFNEQFFGPGTRLTVL.

This clonotype was seen once. Being one base from a much bigger clone, this may be a read error. The chain joins TRBV12-5 to TRBJ2-1; 7 bases fit TRBD2. There are 14 residues in the CDR3. Germline V CDR1 and CDR2: LGHNT, FRNRAP. J was trimmed by 7 bases and V by 0 bases; bases with no gene match: 3. The CDR3 coding sequence is TGTGCTAGTGGTTTGGTCCGGGAGGCGAATGAGCAGTTCTTC. Amino acids: CASGLVREANEQFF. The full variable domain, rest sourced from reference TRBV12-5 and TRBJ2-1, is DARVTQTPRHKVTEMGQEVTMRCQPILGHNTVFWYRQTMMQGLELLAYFRNRAPLDDSGMPKDRFSAEMPDATLATLKIQPSEPRDSAVYFCASGLVREANEQFFGPGTRLTVL.

This chain connects TRBV27 to TRBJ2-3; 7 nucleotides align to TRBD2. The V gene's germline CDR1 is MNHEY and CDR2 SMNVEV (reference sequence). The V segment lost 7 bases and the J segment 2 bases; nucleotides outside the gene matches: 9. CDR3 length: 15 amino acids. The CDR3 DNA reads TGTGCCAGCATCCCCTCCGCGGGAGCCACAGATACGCAGTATTTT. Its translation is CASIPSAGATDTQYF.

This clonotype was counted ten times or more. J is TRBJ1-1 and V is TRBV19; 9 nucleotides agree with TRBD1. The germline CDR1 and CDR2 sequences are LNHDA and SQIVND (reference sequence). Trimming removed 2 bases from V and 0 bases from J; junction bases left unmatched: 7. CDR3 length: 17 residues. CDR3 residues: CASSIPPDRGMNTEAFF. Here the CDR3 DNA reads TGTGCCAGTAGTATACCGCCCGACAGGGGGATGAACACTGAAGCTTTCTTT.

This clonotype was seen only a few times. A much larger clone differs from this one at a single base, so this may be a read error. The chain links TRBV10-3 to TRBJ2-5; no definite D call. CDR1 and CDR2 from the germline V gene are ENHRY and SYGVKD. The CDR3 is 15 amino acids. This CDR3 reads CAIRVVGETKETQHF. The CDR3 region has the DNA TGTGCCATCAGGGTGGTTGGCGAAACGAAAGAGACCCAGCACTTC.

This clonotype was counted ten times or more. The J gene is TRBJ2-7, the V gene TRBV20-1; 7 bases line up with TRBD1. V shed 2 bases and J 1 base; nucleotides not matched to a gene: 14. CDR3 length: 17 residues. The V gene's germline CDR1 is DFQATT and CDR2 SNEGSKA (reference sequence). CDR3 in amino acids: CSARKGQLGLLSYEQYF. CDR3 nucleotides: TGCAGTGCTAGAAAGGGACAGCTAGGCCTTCTATCCTACGAGCAGTACTTC.

This clonotype was counted ten times or more. The chain employs TRBV19 and TRBJ2-7; 7 bases map to TRBD1. V shed 1 base and J 3 bases; nucleotides not matched to a gene: 6. There are 15 residues in the CDR3. Germline V gene data show CDR1 as LNHDA and CDR2 as SQIVND (reference sequence). CDR3 coding DNA: TGTGCCAGTAGTATAGTAGGACAGGCGGGCTACGAGCAGTACTTC. As protein: CASSIVGQAGYEQYF.

This clonotype showed up many times. The chain carries TRBV7-9 and TRBJ2-2; D is unclear. Trimming took off 5 bases at V and 3 bases at J, with 13 bases between the two ends. Germline V gene lookup returns CDR1 SEHNR and CDR2 FQNEAQ (reference sequence). This CDR3 contains 15 residues. CDR3 amino acids: CASSPWFRDTGELFF. The CDR3 DNA follows: TGTGCCAGCAGCCCTTGGTTTCGCGACACCGGGGAGCTGTTTTTT. Supplemented by reference TRBV7-9 and TRBJ2-2, the full variable domain reads DTGVSQNPRHKITKRGQNVTFRCDPISEHNRLYWYRQTLGQGPEFLTYFQNEAQLEKSRLLSDRFSAERPKGSFSTLEIQRTEQGDSAMYLCASSPWFRDTGELFFGEGSRLTVL.

This clonotype was seen repeatedly, ten times or more. This chain links TRBV7-6 with TRBJ2-7; D unclear. Looked up from germline, CDR1 is SGHVS and CDR2 is FNYEAQ. Trimming removed 0 bases at V and 6 bases at J, with 21 bases between. CDR3 size: 17 residues. The CDR3 coding sequence is TGTGCCAGCAGCTTAGCACTAAACCCTCCGAGTTCTGGCGAGCAGTACTTC. Its translation is CASSLALNPPSSGEQYF.

Ten or more counts support this clonotype. The chain carries TRBV11-2 and TRBJ2-5; 8 bases match TRBD1. The V gene's germline CDR1 is SGHAT and CDR2 FQNNGV. The CDR3 runs 17 residues. Unmatched junction bases numbered 11, after V lost 5 bases and J lost 0 bases. The CDR3 sequence is CASSPIWTGPYQETQYF. Here the CDR3 DNA reads TGTGCCAGCAGCCCAATTTGGACAGGGCCGTACCAAGAGACCCAGTACTTC.

In this sample, this clonotype turned up a few times. Lacking the conserved final phenylalanine or tryptophan, this CDR3 likely reflects a read error. The chain recombines TRBV28 with TRBJ2-1; 11 positions agree with TRBD2. This CDR3 contains 20 residues. The germline gives CDR1 MDHEN, CDR2 SYDVKM. The V segment lost 4 bases and the J segment 6 bases; nucleotides outside the gene matches: 20. DNA of the CDR3: TGTGCCAGCAGTTCACCCCTTATACAGATAGCGGGAGGGCCGGCCAATGAGCAGTTCGTC. Protein sequence: CASSSPLIQIAGGPANEQFV.

This clonotype has a count of ten or more. The chain is built from TRBV28 and TRBJ2-7; possibly TRBD1 for D (5 bases). The CDR3 spans 17 residues. Germline CDR1 MDHEN, CDR2 SYDVKM. Trimming left V 6 bases short and J 0 bases short, with 21 bases between. In DNA, the CDR3 is TGTGCCAGCAGCCCCCCGGCAGGGCTCCATAACTCCTACGAGCAGTACTTC. Translation: CASSPPAGLHNSYEQYF.

This clonotype has a handful of counts. This sequence joins TRBV28 and TRBJ1-2; tentative D call: TRBD1 (5 bases). V was shortened by 5 bases and J by 7 bases, with 11 bases between the two germline ends. The CDR3 spans 12 residues. CDR1 and CDR2 (germline): MDHEN, SYDVKM. The CDR3: CASSLGEGGYTF. For the CDR3, the DNA is TGTGCCAGCAGTCTAGGGGAGGGTGGCTACACCTTC.

This clonotype has at least ten counts. The chain carries TRBV27 and TRBJ1-5, with TRBD1 as a possible D gene (6 bases). Germline assignment: CDR1 MNHEY and CDR2 SMNVEV (reference sequence). The CDR3 spans 17 residues. Trimming stripped 4 bases from V and 0 bases from J, with 16 bases between. The CDR3 DNA reads TGTGCCAGCAGTTCCGGGACACCATTACATAGCAATCAGCCCCAGCATTTT. As protein: CASSSGTPLHSNQPQHF.

In regard to this clonotype: A much larger clone lies one base from this, so it may be a read error. J is TRBJ2-7 and V is TRBV27, with TRBD2 matching over 9 bases. The CDR3 loop spans 15 amino acids. CDR1 and CDR2 (germline): MNHEY, SMNVEV (reference sequence). The CDR3 loop is CDSSKRTSVRDEQYF. CDR3 bases: TGTGACAGCAGTAAGCGGACTAGCGTTAGAGACGAGCAGTACTTC.

This clonotype was counted at least ten times. The genes are TRBV5-5 and TRBJ2-3; D uncertain. The CDR3 is 17 residues long. The V end was cut by 1 base, the J end by 0 bases, with 15 bases between. Germline CDR1 reads SGHKS; CDR2 reads YYEKEE (reference sequence). DNA of the CDR3: TGTGCCAGCAGCTTGATTCCTTGGGCATCTAGCACAGATACGCAGTATTTT. Translated, it gives CASSLIPWASSTDTQYF.